Below, 29 T cell receptor beta chains from the same sample are listed, as sequenced in a study of blood T cell repertoires in COVID-19. The method was immunoSEQ multiplex PCR; TCRdb's version includes in-frame clones alone and lacks a portion of them. The data show some 170,000 clones, roughly 73% seen once. The sequenced material came from peripheral blood. These receptor sequences come from a man in his 70s with acute or convalescent COVID-19.

The chain combines TRBV19 with TRBJ2-7; TRBD2 agrees at 14 bases. CDR1 LNHDA and CDR2 SQIVND come from the germline V gene (reference sequence). Losses at the gene ends were 5 bases for V and 4 bases for J; bases not matched to a gene: 7. This CDR3 has 16 amino acids. The CDR3 loop is CASSSSGTSGSYEQYF. CDR3 DNA: TGTGCCAGTAGTTCCTCCGGGACTAGCGGGAGTTACGAGCAGTACTTC.

This clone occurred once. This chain connects TRBV15 to TRBJ1-4; 7 positions match TRBD1. The germline V gene has CDR1 LNHNV and CDR2 YYDKDF (reference sequence). J gave up 5 bases and V 1 base, and 4 bases lay outside the gene matches. The CDR3 runs to 15 residues. The CDR3 DNA sequence: TGTGCCACCAGCAGAGTGAGGACAGGCAATGAAAAACTGTTTTTT. It encodes CATSRVRTGNEKLFF.

The chain links TRBV11-2 to TRBJ2-7, with 8 bases lining up with TRBD1. This CDR3 is built from 14 residues. CDR1 is SGHAT and CDR2 is FQNNGV in the germline V gene. J gave up 2 bases and V 0 bases, and 0 bases lay outside the gene matches. The CDR3 nucleotides read TGTGCCAGCAGCTTAGAGGACAGGGCCTACGAGCAGTACTTC. Translated, it gives CASSLEDRAYEQYF. The full variable domain, with the rest looked up from reference TRBV11-2 and TRBJ2-7, is EAGVAQSPRYKIIEKRQSVAFWCNPISGHATLYWYQQILGQGPKLLIQFQNNGVVDDSQLPKDRFSAERLKGVDSTLKIQPAKLEDSAVYLCASSLEDRAYEQYFGPGTRLTVT.

This clone has just a few counts. The chain recombines TRBV5-8 with TRBJ1-5, with 9 positions matching TRBD1. The CDR3 totals 14 residues. CDR1 SGHTS and CDR2 YDEGEE come from the germline V gene. V gave up 2 bases and J gave up 7 bases; unmatched junction bases: 4. The CDR3 DNA reads as TGTGCCAGCAGCTTTACCGGGACAGGGCAGCCCCAGCATTTT. Amino acids: CASSFTGTGQPQHF. Full variable domain (outside the CDR3, taken from reference TRBV5-8 and TRBJ1-5): EAGVTQSPTHLIKTRGQQATLRCSPISGHTSVYWYQQALGLGLQFLLWYDEGEERNRGNFPPRFSGRQFPNYSSELNVNALELEDSALYLCASSFTGTGQPQHFGDGTRLSIL.

DNA of the CDR3: TGTGCCAGCAGTTACTCGAGCAGGGGCTATGGCTACACCTTC. It specifies CASSYSSRGYGYTF. The V gene is TRBV6-5, the J gene TRBJ1-2; a weak D match, TRBD1 (6 bases). The CDR3 length is 14 residues. V lost 0 bases and J lost 4, with 9 bases in between. From germline, CDR1 is MNHEY and CDR2 SVGAGI.

The CDR3 DNA follows: TGTGCCAGCAGTTTAAGGACAGCCTATGGCTACACCTTC. Protein sequence: CASSLRTAYGYTF. V and J are TRBV12-3 or TRBV12-4 and TRBJ1-2, with a weak D call TRBD1 (6 bases). This CDR3 spans 13 amino acids. Trimming cost V 2 bases and J 4 bases, with 8 bases left between them.

This clone occurred many times. V gene TRBV5-1 combines with J gene TRBJ1-1; D gene unclear. The germline V and J ends were trimmed by 7 bases and 5 bases, with 12 bases remaining between them. The CDR3 totals 12 residues. CDR1 is SGHRS and CDR2 is YFSETQ in the germline V gene. The CDR3 protein is CASRLEGTEAFF. CDR3 DNA sequence: TGCGCCAGCCGTCTTGAGGGAACTGAAGCTTTCTTT.

This chain connects TRBV7-8 to TRBJ2-7, with TRBD1 as a possible D gene (6 bases). This CDR3 has 13 residues. V lost 7 bases, J lost 4 bases, and 14 bases lay in between. CDR1 and CDR2 (germline): SGHVS, FQNEAQ. This CDR3 is CASISGRGYEQYF. As DNA, the CDR3 is TGTGCCAGCATCTCCGGCAGGGGTTACGAGCAGTACTTC.

This chain links TRBV7-2 with TRBJ1-4; 10 bases map to TRBD1. CDR1 and CDR2 from the germline V gene are SGHTA and FQGNSA. V lost 5 bases and J lost 6; bases outside the gene matches: 9. This CDR3 is built from 16 residues. DNA of the CDR3: TGTGCCAGCAGCGGCTATTCCGGGACAGGGGATGAAAAACTGTTTTTT. It encodes CASSGYSGTGDEKLFF.

The chain uses TRBV7-2 and TRBJ2-7; weak D call: TRBD2 (6 bases). Germline V gene sequence: CDR1 SGHTA, CDR2 FQGNSA. V was shortened by 5 bases and J by 7 bases, with 15 bases between the two germline ends. This CDR3 comprises 13 residues. For the CDR3, the DNA is TGTGCCAGCAGCCCGGGACTCCCTATGGAGCAGTACTTC. As protein: CASSPGLPMEQYF. Complete variable domain (other parts from reference TRBV7-2 and TRBJ2-7): GAGVSQSPSNKVTEKGKDVELRCDPISGHTALYWYRQSLGQGLEFLIYFQGNSAPDKSGLPSDRFSAERTGGSVSTLTIQRTQQEDSAVYLCASSPGLPMEQYFGPGTRLTVT.

This chain links TRBV27 with TRBJ1-2; D remains unclear. The CDR3 covers 11 residues. The V end lost 10 bases, the J end lost 12 bases, and 18 bases lay between the germline ends. The germline V gene encodes CDR1 MNHEY and CDR2 SMNVEV (reference sequence). The CDR3 DNA reads as TGTGCCAACCCGGTTGTGGGAGAACACACCTTC. Its translation is CANPVVGEHTF.

CDR3 DNA sequence: TGTGCCAGCAGTGCGGACAGATATGGCTACACCTTC. Its translation is CASSADRYGYTF. V is TRBV28 and J is TRBJ1-2; possibly TRBD1 for D (6 bases). The germline gives CDR1 MDHEN, CDR2 SYDVKM. Trimming removed 5 bases from V and 5 bases from J, with 9 bases in between. The CDR3 is made up of 12 amino acids.

This chain links TRBV2 with TRBJ2-1; TRBD2 aligns across 10 bases. This CDR3 is 14 amino acids long. V shed 4 bases, J shed 4 bases, and the junction held 1 base outside the gene matches. Germline assignment: CDR1 SNHLY and CDR2 FYNNEI. The CDR3 loop reads CASSGTSGYNEQFF. CDR3 coding DNA: TGTGCCAGCAGTGGGACTAGCGGTTACAATGAGCAGTTCTTC.

This chain links TRBV14 with TRBJ2-1, with a weak D call TRBD2 (5 bases). Between the trimmed V and J ends, which lost 1 base and 4 bases, there was a span of 8 bases. Germline lookup yields CDR1 SGHDN and CDR2 FVKESK. This CDR3 contains 14 residues. CDR3 nucleotide sequence: TGTGCCAGCAGCCAAGCGGGGATTTACAATGAGCAGTTCTTC. Translating gives CASSQAGIYNEQFF. The full variable domain, in which reference TRBV14 and TRBJ2-1 provide the parts outside the CDR3, is EAGVTQFPSHSVIEKGQTVTLRCDPISGHDNLYWYRRVMGKEIKFLLHFVKESKQDESGMPNNRFLAERTGGTYSTLKVQPAELEDSGVYFCASSQAGIYNEQFFGPGTRLTVL.

This chain links TRBV28 with TRBJ2-5; 11 positions agree with TRBD2. Looked up from germline, CDR1 is MDHEN and CDR2 is SYDVKM. This CDR3 is built from 18 residues. Unmatched junction bases numbered 16, after V lost 5 bases and J lost 5 bases. Written as DNA, the CDR3 is TGTGCCAGCAGTCCTGGTGTCTTAGCGGGAGGGCCGGGGGAGACCCAGTACTTC. The encoded protein is CASSPGVLAGGPGETQYF.

The chain combines TRBV28 with TRBJ1-2, with unresolved D. The ends were cut back, 10 bases at V and 4 bases at J, with 13 bases in the middle. CDR3 length equals 12 residues. The V gene's germline CDR1 is MDHEN and CDR2 SYDVKM. The CDR3 sequence is CATFDKLYGYTF. CDR3 in DNA: TGTGCCACCTTTGACAAGCTCTATGGCTACACCTTC.

This clone was detected a few times. This chain joins TRBV28 and TRBJ2-5, with D tentatively TRBD2 (6 bases). Trimming pared 6 bases from V and 2 bases from J, leaving 19 bases between. Germline lookup yields CDR1 MDHEN and CDR2 SYDVKM. The CDR3 is made up of 16 amino acids. This CDR3 reads CASSPITMGRQETQYF. In nucleotides, the CDR3 is TGTGCCAGCAGCCCGATTACCATGGGGAGGCAAGAGACCCAGTACTTC.

The chain is built from TRBV11-1 and TRBJ1-1, with D tentatively TRBD1 (5 bases). The V end was cut by 3 bases, the J end by 0 bases, with 8 bases between. The CDR3 is 14 residues long. Germline loops: CDR1 SGHAT, CDR2 FQDESV (reference sequence). CDR3 nucleotides: TGTGCCAGCAGCTTGGGCAGGGTGAACACTGAAGCTTTCTTT. As protein: CASSLGRVNTEAFF.

The J gene is TRBJ1-4, the V gene TRBV6-1; D not certain. Germline CDR1 is MNHNS and CDR2 is SASEGT. V was clipped by 1 base and J by 10 bases, with 19 bases between them. There are 16 residues in the CDR3. Here the CDR3 DNA reads TGTGCCAGCAGTGAAGGGGATAGAGGGAGAGCGGGAAAACTGTTTTTT. It yields the protein CASSEGDRGRAGKLFF.

A few counts support this clone. This CDR3 reads CAWSSSSIHREQYF. The CDR3 DNA follows: TGTGCCTGGAGTAGTTCTAGCATCCACCGCGAGCAGTACTTC. This chain uses TRBV30 with TRBJ2-7, with a weak D call TRBD2 (5 bases). With 2 bases removed from V and 6 bases from J, the gap between germline ends came to 17 bases. The germline V gene has CDR1 GTSNPN and CDR2 SVGIG (reference sequence). CDR3 length: 14 amino acids.

The chain carries TRBV5-4 and TRBJ2-7, with TRBD2 matching 8 bases. The V gene end was trimmed by 0 bases and the J gene end by 2 bases; junction bases not matched to a gene: 4. This CDR3 contains 15 residues. CDR1 and CDR2 from the germline V gene are SGHNT and YYREEE (reference sequence). CDR3 residues: CASSLGIAGPYEQYF. The CDR3, as DNA: TGTGCCAGCAGCTTGGGGATAGCGGGACCCTACGAGCAGTACTTC. The complete variable domain, with remaining parts taken from reference TRBV5-4 and TRBJ2-7, reads ETGVTQSPTHLIKTRGQQVTLRCSSQSGHNTVSWYQQALGQGPQFIFQYYREEENGRGNFPPRFSGLQFPNYSSELNVNALELDDSALYLCASSLGIAGPYEQYFGPGTRLTVT.

The rearrangement links TRBV19 to TRBJ2-7; 10 bases are a match to TRBD1. Germline V CDR1 and CDR2: LNHDA, SQIVND (reference sequence). This CDR3 comprises 17 residues. J gave up 1 base and V 4 bases, and 10 bases lay outside the gene matches. CDR3 nucleotide sequence: TGTGCCAGTAGTACCCGGGACAGGGGATCCTTTTCCTACGAGCAGTACTTC. Translating it yields CASSTRDRGSFSYEQYF.

In nucleotides, the CDR3 is TGTGCCAGCAGCCCGACGCGAGGACAGGACAATCAGCCCCAGCATTTT. Protein: CASSPTRGQDNQPQHF. The V and J genes are TRBV7-9 and TRBJ1-5; 7 bases fit TRBD1. Germline-derived CDR1 and CDR2 are SEHNR and FQNEAQ (reference sequence). J lost 3 bases, V lost 5 bases, and 10 bases had no gene match. The CDR3 has 16 residues.

The gene calls are TRBV6-5 and TRBJ1-1; D is ambiguous. Looked up from germline, CDR1 is MNHEY and CDR2 is SVGAGI. V lost 7 bases and J 10 bases, leaving 19 bases between the germline ends. There are 13 residues in the CDR3. This CDR3 reads CASNSGLLPIAFF. In nucleotides, the CDR3 is TGTGCCAGCAACTCGGGTCTGCTGCCGATAGCTTTCTTT.

The chain couples TRBV12-5 to TRBJ2-7, with a weak D call TRBD2 (5 bases). Trimming pared 3 bases from V and 0 bases from J, leaving 6 bases between. This CDR3 has 13 amino acids. Per germline, CDR1 LGHNT and CDR2 FRNRAP. For the CDR3, the DNA is TGTGCTAGTGGTTTCACTAGCTCCTACGAGCAGTACTTC. Its protein is CASGFTSSYEQYF. Filled out from reference TRBV12-5 and TRBJ2-7, the complete variable domain reads DARVTQTPRHKVTEMGQEVTMRCQPILGHNTVFWYRQTMMQGLELLAYFRNRAPLDDSGMPKDRFSAEMPDATLATLKIQPSEPRDSAVYFCASGFTSSYEQYFGPGTRLTVT.

This chain joins TRBV6-1 and TRBJ2-5; D gene unclear. From germline, CDR1 is MNHNS and CDR2 SASEGT. The CDR3 spans 14 residues. V was trimmed by 3 bases and J by 1 base, leaving 9 bases between them. This chain's CDR3 is CASSDGNSQETQYF. The CDR3 bases are TGTGCCAGCAGTGATGGTAACAGCCAAGAGACCCAGTACTTC.

The chain carries TRBV5-4 and TRBJ1-2; D is possibly TRBD1 (5 bases). With 4 bases removed from V and 4 bases from J, the gap between germline ends came to 20 bases. This CDR3 has 16 residues. Germline-derived CDR1 and CDR2 are SGHNT and YYREEE (reference sequence). CDR3 nucleotide sequence: TGTGCCAGCAGCCGCTTATCGGCAGGACAACCCTATGGCTACACCTTC. Its protein product is CASSRLSAGQPYGYTF.

The chain joins TRBV18 to TRBJ1-3; 9 positions agree with TRBD1. This CDR3 comprises 17 residues. Looked up from germline, CDR1 is KGHSH and CDR2 is LQKENI. The junction had 6 bases not matched to a gene; V was cut back by 3 bases and J by 0 bases. CDR3 nucleotide sequence: TGTGCCAGCTCACCCCGGACAGGGGTAAGCTCTGGAAACACCATATATTTT. Encoded protein: CASSPRTGVSSGNTIYF.

The J gene is TRBJ2-5, the V gene TRBV5-4, with 8 bases matching TRBD1. The germline V gene encodes CDR1 SGHNT and CDR2 YYREEE (reference sequence). There are 15 residues in the CDR3. The ends lost 5 bases at V and 4 bases at J; junction bases unmatched: 10. CDR3 sequence (DNA): TGTGCCAGCAGTCGAGACAGGGGTAGAGGAGAGACCCAGTACTTC. Translation gives CASSRDRGRGETQYF.